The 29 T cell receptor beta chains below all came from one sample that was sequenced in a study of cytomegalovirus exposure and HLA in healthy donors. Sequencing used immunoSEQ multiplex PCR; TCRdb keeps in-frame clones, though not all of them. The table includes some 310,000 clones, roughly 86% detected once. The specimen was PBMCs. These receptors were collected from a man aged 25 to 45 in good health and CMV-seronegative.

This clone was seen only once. CDR3 nucleotide sequence: TGCGCCAGCAGTGAGAGGGGGGGGTCACCTAACACCGGGGAGCTGTTTTTT. Its protein is CASSERGGSPNTGELFF. The chain has TRBV10-1 and TRBJ2-2; a possible D gene is TRBD2 (7 bases). This CDR3 comprises 17 residues. Trimming left V 2 bases short and J 2 bases short, with 15 bases between. CDR1 and CDR2 from the germline V gene are WNHNN and SYGVQD (reference sequence).

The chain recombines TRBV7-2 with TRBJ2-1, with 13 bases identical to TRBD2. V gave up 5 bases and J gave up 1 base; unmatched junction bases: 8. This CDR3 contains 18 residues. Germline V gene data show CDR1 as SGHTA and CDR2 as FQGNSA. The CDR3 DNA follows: TGTGCCAGCAGCCAGGGACTAGCGGGGAGTCCTTCCTACAATGAGCAGTTCTTC. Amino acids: CASSQGLAGSPSYNEQFF.

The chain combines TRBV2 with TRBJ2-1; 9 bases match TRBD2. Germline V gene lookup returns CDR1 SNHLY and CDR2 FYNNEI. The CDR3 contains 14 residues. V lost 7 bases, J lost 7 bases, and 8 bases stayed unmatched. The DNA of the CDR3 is TGTGCCAGCATGGGAAGCGGGGGGTTGAATGAGCAGTTCTTC. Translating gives CASMGSGGLNEQFF.

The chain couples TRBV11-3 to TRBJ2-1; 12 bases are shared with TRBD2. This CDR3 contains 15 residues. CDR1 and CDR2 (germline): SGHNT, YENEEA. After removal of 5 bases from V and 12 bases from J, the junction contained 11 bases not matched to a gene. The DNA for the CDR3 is TGTGCCAGCAGCCCTCTAGCGGGGGGGCTCTTACCGCAGTTCTTC. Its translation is CASSPLAGGLLPQFF.

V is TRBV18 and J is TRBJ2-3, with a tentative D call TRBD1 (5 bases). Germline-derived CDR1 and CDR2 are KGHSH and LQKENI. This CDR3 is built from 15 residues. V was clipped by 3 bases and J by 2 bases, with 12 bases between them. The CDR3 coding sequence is TGTGCCAGCTCACCGCGGACGGACAACACAGATACGCAGTATTTT. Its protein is CASSPRTDNTDTQYF.

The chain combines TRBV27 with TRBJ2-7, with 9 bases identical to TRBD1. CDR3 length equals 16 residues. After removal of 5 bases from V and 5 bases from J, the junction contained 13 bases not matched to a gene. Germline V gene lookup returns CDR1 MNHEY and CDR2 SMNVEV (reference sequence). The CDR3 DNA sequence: TGTGCCAGCAGTCCCGGCCCGGGACAGGGATCCCACGAGCAGTACTTC. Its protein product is CASSPGPGQGSHEQYF.

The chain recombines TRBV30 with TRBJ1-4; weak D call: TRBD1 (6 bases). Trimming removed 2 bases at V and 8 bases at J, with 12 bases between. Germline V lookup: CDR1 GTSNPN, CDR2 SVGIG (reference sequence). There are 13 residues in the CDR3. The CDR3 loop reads CAWSPPQGEKLFF. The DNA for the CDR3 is TGTGCCTGGAGTCCACCGCAGGGGGAAAAACTGTTTTTT.

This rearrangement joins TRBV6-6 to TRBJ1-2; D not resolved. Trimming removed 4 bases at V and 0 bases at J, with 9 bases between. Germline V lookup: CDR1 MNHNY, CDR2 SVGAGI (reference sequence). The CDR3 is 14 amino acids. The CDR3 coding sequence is TGTGCCAGCAGTTTCGGGGAGGCTAACTATGGCTACACCTTC. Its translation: CASSFGEANYGYTF.

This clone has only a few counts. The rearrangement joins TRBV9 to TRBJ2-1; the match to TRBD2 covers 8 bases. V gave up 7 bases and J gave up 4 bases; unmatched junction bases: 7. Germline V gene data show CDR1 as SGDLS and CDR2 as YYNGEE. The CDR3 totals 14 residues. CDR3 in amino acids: CASGNSGAYNEQFF. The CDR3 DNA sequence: TGTGCCAGCGGGAATAGCGGGGCGTACAATGAGCAGTTCTTC.

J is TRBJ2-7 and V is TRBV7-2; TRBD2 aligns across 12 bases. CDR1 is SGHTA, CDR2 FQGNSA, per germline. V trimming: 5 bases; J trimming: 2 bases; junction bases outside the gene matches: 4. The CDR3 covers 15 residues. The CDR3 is CASSRLAGGPYEQYF. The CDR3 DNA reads TGTGCCAGCAGCCGCCTAGCGGGGGGGCCCTACGAGCAGTACTTC.

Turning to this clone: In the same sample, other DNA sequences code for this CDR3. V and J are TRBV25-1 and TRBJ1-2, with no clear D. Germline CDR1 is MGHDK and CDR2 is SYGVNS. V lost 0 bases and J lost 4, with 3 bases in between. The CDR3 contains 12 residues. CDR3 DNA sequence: TGTGCCAGCAGTGAATACAGCTATGGCTACACCTTC. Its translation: CASSEYSYGYTF.

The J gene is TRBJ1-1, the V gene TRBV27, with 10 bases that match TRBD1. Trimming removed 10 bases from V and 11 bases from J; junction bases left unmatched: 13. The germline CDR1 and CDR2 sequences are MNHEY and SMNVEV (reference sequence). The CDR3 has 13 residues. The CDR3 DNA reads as TGTGCCACCGGGACAGGGGCAGGGAATATGGCTTTCTTT. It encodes CATGTGAGNMAFF.

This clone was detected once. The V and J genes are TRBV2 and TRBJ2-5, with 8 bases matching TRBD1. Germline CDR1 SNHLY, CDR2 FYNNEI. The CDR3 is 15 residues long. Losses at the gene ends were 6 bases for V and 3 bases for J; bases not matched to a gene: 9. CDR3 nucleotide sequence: TGTGCCAGCAGGAGGCAGGGGGCGGTCGAAGAGACCCAGTACTTC. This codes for CASRRQGAVEETQYF.

CDR3 region: CASSTAAGNTIYF. CDR3 sequence (DNA): TGTGCCAGCAGTACAGCGGCTGGAAACACCATATATTTT. The chain couples TRBV14 to TRBJ1-3; no clear D gene. The CDR3 consists of 13 residues. Trimming left V 6 bases short and J 2 bases short, with 8 bases between. The germline V gene has CDR1 SGHDN and CDR2 FVKESK.

The CDR3 protein is CASSPDWGTEGQETQYF. CDR3 bases: TGTGCCAGCTCACCAGACTGGGGGACTGAGGGGCAAGAGACCCAGTACTTC. V and J are TRBV18 and TRBJ2-5; tentatively, D is TRBD2 (6 bases). The V gene's germline CDR1 is KGHSH and CDR2 LQKENI. Trimming removed 2 bases at V and 2 bases at J, with 18 bases between. This CDR3 contains 17 residues. The complete variable domain, with remaining parts taken from reference TRBV18 and TRBJ2-5, reads NAGVMQNPRHLVRRRGQEARLRCSPMKGHSHVYWYRQLPEEGLKFMVYLQKENIIDESGMPKERFSAEFPKEGPSILRIQQVVRGDSAAYFCASSPDWGTEGQETQYFGPGTRLLVL.

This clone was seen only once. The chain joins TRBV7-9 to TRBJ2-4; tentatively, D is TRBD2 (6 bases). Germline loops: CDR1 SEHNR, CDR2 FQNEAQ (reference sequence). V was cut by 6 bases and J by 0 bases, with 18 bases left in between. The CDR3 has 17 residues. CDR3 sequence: CASSHSGGALAKNIQYF. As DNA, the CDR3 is TGTGCCAGCAGTCATTCAGGCGGGGCATTAGCCAAAAACATTCAGTACTTC.

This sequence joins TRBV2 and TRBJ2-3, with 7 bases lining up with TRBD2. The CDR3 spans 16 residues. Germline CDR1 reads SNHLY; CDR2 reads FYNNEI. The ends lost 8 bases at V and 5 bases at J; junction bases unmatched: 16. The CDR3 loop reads CASGITSEERQDTQYF. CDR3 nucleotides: TGTGCCAGCGGTATAACTAGCGAGGAACGCCAAGATACGCAGTATTTT.

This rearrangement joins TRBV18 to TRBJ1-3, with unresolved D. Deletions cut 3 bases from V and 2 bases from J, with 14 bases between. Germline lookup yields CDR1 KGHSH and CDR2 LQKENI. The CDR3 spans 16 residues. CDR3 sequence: CASSPQVGGTGNTIYF. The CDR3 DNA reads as TGTGCCAGCTCACCTCAAGTGGGAGGAACTGGAAACACCATATATTTT.

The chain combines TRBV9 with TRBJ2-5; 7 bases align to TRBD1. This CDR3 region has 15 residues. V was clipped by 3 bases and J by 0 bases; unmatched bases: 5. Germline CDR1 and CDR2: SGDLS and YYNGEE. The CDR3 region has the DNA TGTGCCAGCAGCGAGGGACAGAAAGACCAAGAGACCCAGTACTTC. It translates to CASSEGQKDQETQYF.

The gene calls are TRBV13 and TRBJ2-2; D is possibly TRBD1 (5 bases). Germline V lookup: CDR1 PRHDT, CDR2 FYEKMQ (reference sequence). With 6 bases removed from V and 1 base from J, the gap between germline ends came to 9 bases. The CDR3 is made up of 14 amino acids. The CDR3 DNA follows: TGTGCCAGCAGAGGGGCTGTGAACACCGGGGAGCTGTTTTTT. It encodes CASRGAVNTGELFF. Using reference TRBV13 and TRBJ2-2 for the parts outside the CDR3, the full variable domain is AAGVIQSPRHLIKEKRETATLKCYPIPRHDTVYWYQQGPGQDPQFLISFYEKMQSDKGSIPDRFSAQQFSDYHSELNMSSLELGDSALYFCASRGAVNTGELFFGEGSRLTVL.

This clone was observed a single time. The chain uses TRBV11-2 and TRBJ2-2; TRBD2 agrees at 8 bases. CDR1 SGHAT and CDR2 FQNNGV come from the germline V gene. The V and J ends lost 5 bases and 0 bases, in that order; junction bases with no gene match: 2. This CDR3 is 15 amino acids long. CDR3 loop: CASSHGGANTGELFF. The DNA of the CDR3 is TGTGCCAGCAGCCACGGGGGGGCGAACACCGGGGAGCTGTTTTTT.

In DNA, the CDR3 is TGTGCCAGCTCACCAAAACTAGCGGGCAGCTCCTACGAGCAGTACTTC. Protein product: CASSPKLAGSSYEQYF. The chain joins TRBV18 to TRBJ2-7, with 9 bases that match TRBD2. V shed 2 bases, J shed 0 bases, and the junction held 5 bases outside the gene matches. CDR1 and CDR2 (germline): KGHSH, LQKENI. The CDR3 length is 16 residues.

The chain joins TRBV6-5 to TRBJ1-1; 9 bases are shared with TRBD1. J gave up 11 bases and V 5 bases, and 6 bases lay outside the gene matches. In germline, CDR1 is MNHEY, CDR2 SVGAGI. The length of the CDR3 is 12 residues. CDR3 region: CASSRTGAGAFF. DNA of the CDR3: TGTGCCAGCAGTCGGACAGGGGCGGGGGCTTTCTTT.

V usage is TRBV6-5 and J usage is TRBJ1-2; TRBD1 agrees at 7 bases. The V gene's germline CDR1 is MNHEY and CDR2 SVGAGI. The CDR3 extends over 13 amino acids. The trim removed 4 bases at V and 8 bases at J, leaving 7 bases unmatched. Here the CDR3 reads CASSLGQTDGYTF. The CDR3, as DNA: TGTGCCAGCAGTTTGGGACAGACCGACGGCTACACCTTC.

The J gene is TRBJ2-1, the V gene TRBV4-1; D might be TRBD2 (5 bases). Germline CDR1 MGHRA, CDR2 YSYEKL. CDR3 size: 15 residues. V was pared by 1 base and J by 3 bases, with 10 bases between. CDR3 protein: CASSQVADYYNEQFF. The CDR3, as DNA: TGCGCCAGCAGCCAAGTGGCTGACTACTACAATGAGCAGTTCTTC.

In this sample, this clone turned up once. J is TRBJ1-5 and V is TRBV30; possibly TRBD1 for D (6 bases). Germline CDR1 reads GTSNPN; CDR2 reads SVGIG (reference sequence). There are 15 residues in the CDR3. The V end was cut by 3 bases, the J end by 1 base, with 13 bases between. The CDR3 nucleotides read TGTGCCTGGAGCGAACAGGGTTTAAGCAATCAGCCCCAGCATTTT. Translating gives CAWSEQGLSNQPQHF.

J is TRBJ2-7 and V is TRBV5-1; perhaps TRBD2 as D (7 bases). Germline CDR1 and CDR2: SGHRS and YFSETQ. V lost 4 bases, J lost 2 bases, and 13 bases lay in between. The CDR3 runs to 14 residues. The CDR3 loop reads CASSLGRGPYEQYF. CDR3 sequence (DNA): TGCGCCAGCAGCCTGGGGCGGGGGCCCTACGAGCAGTACTTC.

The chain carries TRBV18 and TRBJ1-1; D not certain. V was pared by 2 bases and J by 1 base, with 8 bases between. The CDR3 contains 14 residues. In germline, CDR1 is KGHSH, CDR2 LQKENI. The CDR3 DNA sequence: TGTGCCAGCTCACCAGGGAGACGGAACACTGAAGCTTTCTTT. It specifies CASSPGRRNTEAFF.

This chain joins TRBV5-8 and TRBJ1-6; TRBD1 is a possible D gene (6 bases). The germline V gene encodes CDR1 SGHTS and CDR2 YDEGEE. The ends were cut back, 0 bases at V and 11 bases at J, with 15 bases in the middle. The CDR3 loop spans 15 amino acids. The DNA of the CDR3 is TGTGCCAGCAGCTTGGCCGGGGGGGCTGGGACACCCCTCCACTTT. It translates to CASSLAGGAGTPLHF.